The table lists the clone carrying this T cell receptor (beta chain) with many counts. This entry belongs to a study of T cells in Graves' hyperthyroidism and ophthalmopathy. Turning to the study itself: Peripheral blood sampling occurred at initial diagnosis, before any treatment.

Researchers amplified the TCR beta CDR3 regions from RNA transcripts. The HTBI primer set drove a first-round RT-PCR of the TCR CDR3. Each CDR3 protein is one row after TCRdb ran MiXCR on the multiplex PCR reads. Of roughly 640,000 distinct CDR3 sequences in the sample, approximately 16% were seen once. Disease duration was under 3 months in the ophthalmopathy patients, who also had a Clinical Activity Score of at least 3 and a NOSPECS grade of at least 4. Diagnosing involved the use of clinical symptoms, serum thyroxine and TRAb, thyroid ultrasound and orbital computed tomography. Out of approximately 10 ml of fresh peripheral blood came the PBMCs. Germline CDR1 and CDR2: MNHNS and SASEGT. There are 15 residues in the CDR3. Trimming pared 5 bases from V and 4 bases from J, leaving 14 bases between.

The source is a woman aged 40-49 years with Graves' ophthalmopathy. Sequences were obtained from blood. This chain uses TRBV6-1 with TRBJ1-4, with unresolved D. CDR3 sequence (DNA): TGTGCCAGCAGTCCCCCGCAGGCGATTAATGAAAAACTGTTTTTT. This codes for CASSPPQAINEKLFF.